This T cell receptor beta chain originates from a study of T cell repertoires in cytomegalovirus infection. Turning to the study itself: Based on public TCR beta signatures, there were indications of CMV infection and of a matching HLA type. Study-wide results and limits: Cumulative frequency of public TCR beta families picked out carriers of CMV plus the relevant HLA. HLA-C-restricted CMV clonotypes gave the most frequent clonotype in two of eight donors.

In its sample, this clonotype was seen a few times. Its antigen is still unknown. Germline CDR1 MNHEY, CDR2 SVGEGT. The CDR3 has 15 amino acids. Trimming took 5 bases from V and 3 from J, leaving 14 bases between them. Via MiXCR, TCRdb re-called the reads, giving one row per CDR3 protein. The sample records some 180,000 distinct CDR3 sequences, under 25% being singletons. This TCR derives from a human donor in good health (CMV status not recorded). Some clones in this sample may be carry-over from other donors' samples. Material for sequencing was PBMCs. The chain links TRBV6-2 or TRBV6-3 to TRBJ1-5; D is possibly TRBD1 (6 bases). The CDR3 region is CASSAPRGPNQPQHF. Here the CDR3 DNA reads TGTGCCAGCAGTGCACCCCGGGGGCCCAATCAGCCCCAGCATTTT.